This T cell receptor (beta chain) comes out of a study of cytotoxic CD8 clonotypes in ibrutinib-treated CLL. Produced via immunoSEQ multiplex PCR; TCRdb's table is partial and in-frame only. The table shows some 47,000 clones, with more than 55% occurring only once. This clone showed up just a few times. This CDR3 has 15 residues. The V gene's germline CDR1 is SGHDT and CDR2 YYEEEE. The V end was cut by 0 bases, the J end by 8 bases, with 12 bases between. The rearrangement joins TRBV5-6 to TRBJ1-6; a possible D gene is TRBD1 (5 bases). The clonotype comes from a human donor with chronic lymphocytic leukemia. Sequenced here: PBMCs, sampled after 24 months of ibrutinib treatment. Here the CDR3 DNA reads TGTGCCAGCAGCTTGGGATGGGGGAAGGATTCACCCCTCCACTTT. Amino acid sequence: CASSLGWGKDSPLHF.